The table lists the clone carrying this TCR beta chain with a few counts. Its matching antigen is unknown. This sample stems from a study of glioma-infiltrating T cells after dendritic cell vaccination. Whole-study results and caveats: Estimated pretreatment TIL content predicted outcome after dendritic cell vaccination.

Sequencing used immunoSEQ multiplex PCR; TCRdb keeps in-frame clones, though not all of them. This repertoire shows 90,000 to 95,000 clones, over 75% found once; its top ten account for over 2%. Time point noted: after dendritic cell vaccination, including at tumor progression/relapse. The source is a human donor with glioblastoma. The material sequenced was blood, taken after dendritic cell vaccination.

The CDR3 reads CASSSGQPTNSPLHF. The CDR3 DNA is TGTGCCAGCAGCTCGGGACAACCTACGAATTCACCCCTCCACTTT. The chain recombines TRBV5-5 with TRBJ1-6, with D possibly TRBD1 on 6 matching bases. CDR1 and CDR2 (germline): SGHKS, YYEKEE (reference sequence). The V and J ends lost 3 bases and 7 bases respectively, with 14 bases between them. CDR3 size: 15 residues.